Shown below are 8 T cell receptor beta chains from a single sample sequenced in a study of T-cell memory formation after mild COVID-19 (dated by TCRdb to the early 2020s). Receptor libraries were prepared by 5' RACE. Data came from an Illumina NovaSeq 6000. In-frame beta chains were kept once TCRdb had trimmed the public reads at Q25 with fastp and called clones with MiXCR. CDR3 protein duplicates are merged, each entry listing the most common genes and DNA. The sample records about 560,000 distinct CDR3 sequences, about 20% of which are singletons. Together, the top ten hold 8.4% of the sample. Sequencing was carried out using PBMCs or a T cell subset sorted from them (not recorded which). Receptors were obtained from an adult woman who had mild COVID-19 (a few samples of this study predate the infection). The sample titles of this study are shuffled in the database, so cell type and time point are left out; the donor was told from shared clones.

The chain is built from TRBV12-3 or TRBV12-4 and TRBJ1-1, with 11 bases that match TRBD1. The CDR3 loop spans 15 amino acids. The junction had 5 bases not matched to a gene; V was cut back by 5 bases and J by 3 bases. CDR3 in DNA: TGTGCCAGCAGTCCCTGGGACAGGGGGGACACTGAAGCTTTCTTT. Translated: CASSPWDRGDTEAFF.

A few counts support this clonotype. The chain recombines TRBV6-2 or TRBV6-3 with TRBJ2-1; TRBD2 is a possible D gene (6 bases). From germline, CDR1 is MNHEY and CDR2 SVGEGT. V lost 7 bases and J lost 4, with 20 bases in between. This CDR3 has 16 amino acids. CDR3 region: CASTAMGTGAYNEQFF. CDR3 nucleotide sequence: TGTGCCAGCACCGCCATGGGGACTGGAGCGTACAATGAGCAGTTCTTC.

This clonotype came up a few times. The chain couples TRBV5-1 to TRBJ2-1; 9 bases are a match to TRBD2. Germline CDR1 SGHRS, CDR2 YFSETQ. The length of the CDR3 is 15 residues. V was pared by 5 bases and J by 6 bases, with 9 bases of the junction left unmatched. The chain's CDR3 is CASRWDGTSSNEQFF. The CDR3 coding sequence is TGCGCCAGCAGATGGGACGGGACTAGCTCCAATGAGCAGTTCTTC. The variable domain in full, with the rest retrieved from reference TRBV5-1 and TRBJ2-1, is KAGVTQTPRYLIKTRGQQVTLSCSPISGHRSVSWYQQTPGQGLQFLFEYFSETQRNKGNFPGRFSGRQFSNSRSEMNVSTLELGDSALYLCASRWDGTSSNEQFFGPGTRLTVL.

This clonotype was seen a few times. The chain combines TRBV3-1 with TRBJ1-1, with 7 bases identical to TRBD1. CDR1 LGHDT and CDR2 YNNKEL come from the germline V gene (reference sequence). V trimming: 2 bases; J trimming: 5 bases; junction bases outside the gene matches: 5. This CDR3 comprises 14 residues. The CDR3 nucleotides read TGTGCCAGCAGCCAACCAGGGGGAGAAACTGAAGCTTTCTTT. It is translated as CASSQPGGETEAFF.

This clonotype was counted only a few times. The chain is built from TRBV7-3 and TRBJ2-1, with TRBD2 identical over 11 bases. J was trimmed by 6 bases and V by 5 bases; bases with no gene match: 6. The CDR3 is 15 amino acids. Germline V gene sequence: CDR1 SGHTA, CDR2 FQGTGA. As DNA, the CDR3 is TGTGCCAGCAGCCGTAGCGGGGGGGCCGGCAATGAGCAGTTCTTC. Translated: CASSRSGGAGNEQFF.

The V call is TRBV24-1, the J call TRBJ2-2; D call uncertain. Germline V gene lookup returns CDR1 KGHDR and CDR2 SFDVKD. The CDR3 covers 16 residues. V lost 2 bases and J lost 1, with 10 bases in between. The DNA of the CDR3 is TGTGCCACCAGTGATTCTACATGGCGGAACACCGGGGAGCTGTTTTTT. It specifies CATSDSTWRNTGELFF.

This clonotype was seen only a few times. V gene TRBV19 combines with J gene TRBJ2-5; D remains unclear. The germline V gene encodes CDR1 LNHDA and CDR2 SQIVND (reference sequence). The CDR3 runs 14 residues. Trimming stripped 6 bases from V and 5 bases from J, with 16 bases between. The CDR3 coding sequence is TGTGCCAGTAGCTGGGCTGGGTTGGGGGAGACCCAGTACTTC. This translates into CASSWAGLGETQYF.

This clonotype occurred a few times. The rearrangement joins TRBV11-3 to TRBJ2-7, with 10 bases that match TRBD1. The germline CDR1 and CDR2 sequences are SGHNT and YENEEA. V lost 4 bases and J lost 5; bases outside the gene matches: 5. The CDR3 consists of 14 residues. The DNA of the CDR3 is TGTGCCAGCAGCTCAGGACAGGGGGTCGACGAGCAGTACTTC. It yields the protein CASSSGQGVDEQYF.